These 2 T cell receptor beta chains share one sample of origin, sequenced in a study of Graves' ophthalmopathy and Graves' hyperthyroidism. Amplified material comprised TCR beta CDR3 regions derived from RNA transcripts. First-round RT-PCR relied on HTBI primers, and a second-round multiplex PCR came next. TCRdb analysed the multiplex PCR reads with MiXCR anew, one entry per CDR3 protein. The data show roughly 610,000 distinct CDR3 sequences, over 20% seen once. The sample consisted of peripheral blood. All receptors derive from a young woman with stable Graves' hyperthyroidism. Some clones in this sample may be carry-over from other donors' samples.

The chain uses TRBV7-2 and TRBJ1-5; perhaps TRBD1 as D (6 bases). Between the trimmed V and J ends, which lost 5 bases and 5 bases, there was a span of 16 bases. Germline V gene data show CDR1 as SGHTA and CDR2 as FQGNSA. This CDR3 spans 15 amino acids. The CDR3 reads CASSKTGDRDQPQHF. The CDR3 DNA is TGTGCCAGCAGCAAGACAGGTGATAGAGATCAGCCCCAGCATTTT.

The table lists this clonotype with many counts. J is TRBJ1-1 and V is TRBV29-1, with D unclear. This CDR3 has 14 amino acids. The germline V gene encodes CDR1 SQVTM and CDR2 ANQGSEA. The V and J ends lost 0 bases and 1 base respectively, with 9 bases between them. The DNA for the CDR3 is TGCAGCGTTGAAGACCCTAGACCGAACACTGAAGCTTTCTTT. Translation: CSVEDPRPNTEAFF.